This is a list of T cell receptor beta chains from one sample in a study of cytotoxic CD8 clonotypes in ibrutinib-treated CLL. Produced via immunoSEQ multiplex PCR; TCRdb's table is partial and in-frame only. The data show about 68,000 clones, approximately 80% seen once. The sequencing here drew on PBMCs, taken at disease progression, from a patient treated with ibrutinib. Every receptor here comes from a human donor with chronic lymphocytic leukemia. CDR3s include the opening cysteine and the closing phenylalanine or tryptophan. A D gene is named only where the DNA matches it firmly. Expanded clones get a size class; other rows say once, few or many, or leave the size out.

clone size	V gene	D gene	J gene	CDR3 protein	CDR3 DNA
-	TRBV9	-	TRBJ2-6	CASSVAGDGANVLTF	TGTGCCAGCAGCGTAGCGGGGGACGGGGCCAACGTCCTGACTTTC
-	TRBV25-1	-	TRBJ1-4	CASSEWGEKLFF	TGTGCCAGCAGTGAATGGGGCGAAAAACTGTTTTTT
-	TRBV4-1	-	TRBJ2-1	CASSHWEGGGANEQFF	TGCGCCAGCAGCCACTGGGAGGGAGGGGGTGCCAATGAGCAGTTCTTC
-	TRBV19	TRBD1	TRBJ1-1	CASSILGQAPDTEAFF	TGTGCCAGTAGTATTTTGGGACAGGCTCCGGACACTGAAGCTTTCTTT
-	TRBV7-3	-	TRBJ1-1	CASSASTGSGEAFF	TGTGCCAGCAGCGCCTCAACAGGGTCGGGAGAAGCTTTCTTT
-	TRBV28	TRBD1	TRBJ1-5	CASRRDRGLLPQHF	TGTGCCAGCAGGCGTGACAGGGGGCTTCTGCCCCAGCATTTT
-	TRBV18	TRBD2	TRBJ2-1	CASSPSWMGGAQYEQFF	TGTGCCAGCTCACCTTCGTGGATGGGAGGGGCGCAGTATGAGCAGTTCTTC
-	TRBV6-1	-	TRBJ1-6	CASSEIGGGSYNSPLHF	TGTGCCAGCAGTGAAATCGGGGGAGGCTCCTATAATTCACCCCTCCACTTT
-	TRBV4-1	-	TRBJ1-3	CASSHPGGFRDTATGNTIYF	TGCGCCAGCAGCCACCCCGGGGGGTTTAGGGACACGGCAACTGGAAACACCATATATTTT
-	TRBV7-9	TRBD2	TRBJ2-5	CASSLGAGGPETQYF	TGTGCCAGCAGCTTAGGAGCGGGGGGGCCAGAGACCCAGTACTTC
-	TRBV13	TRBD2	TRBJ2-7	CASSLEREGRYEQYF	TGTGCCAGCAGCTTAGAGCGGGAGGGCCGATACGAGCAGTACTTC
few	TRBV19	-	TRBJ1-1	CASSAQALPNTEAFF	TGTGCCAGTAGTGCACAGGCCCTACCGAACACTGAAGCTTTCTTT
-	TRBV9	-	TRBJ1-5	CASSQDSLNQPQHF	TGTGCCAGCAGCCAGGACAGCCTCAATCAGCCCCAGCATTTT
once	TRBV28	-	TRBJ2-3	CASSPGSTVYTQYF	TGTGCCAGCAGTCCGGGGTCGACGGTGTATACGCAGTATTTT
-	TRBV27	TRBD1	TRBJ1-2	CASSLYGQGERGYTF	TGTGCCAGCAGTTTATATGGACAGGGTGAGAGAGGCTACACCTTC
-	TRBV10-1	-	TRBJ2-7	CASTPRAGYEQYF	TGCGCCAGCACTCCCCGCGCGGGGTACGAGCAGTACTTC
-	TRBV4-1	TRBD2	TRBJ2-1	CASSQAPSGRSLEQFF	TGCGCCAGCAGCCAAGCGCCTAGCGGGAGGAGTCTTGAGCAGTTCTTC
-	TRBV7-9	-	TRBJ1-1	CASSLDEGWNTEAFF	TGTGCCAGCAGCTTAGACGAGGGATGGAACACTGAAGCTTTCTTT
few	TRBV11-2	TRBD1	TRBJ2-1	CASRPTGKNEQFF	TGTGCCAGCAGGCCGACAGGGAAAAATGAGCAGTTCTTC
-	TRBV15	-	TRBJ2-7	CATSFRGTDYEQYF	TGTGCCACCAGTTTCCGGGGGACGGACTACGAGCAGTACTTC
-	TRBV29-1	TRBD1	TRBJ1-2	CSVPTGGYGYTF	TGCAGCGTTCCGACAGGGGGCTATGGCTACACCTTC
-	TRBV7-2	TRBD1	TRBJ2-3	CASSRDRGTDTQYF	TGTGCCAGCAGCCGGGACAGGGGAACAGATACGCAGTATTTT
-	TRBV5-4	-	TRBJ2-5	CASSLAQETQYF	TGTGCCAGCAGCTTAGCTCAAGAGACCCAGTACTTC
-	TRBV14	-	TRBJ1-5	CASSQEGQPQHF	TGTGCCAGCAGCCAAGAAGGTCAGCCCCAGCATTTT
-	TRBV27	-	TRBJ1-3	CASSLVGGGTIYF	TGTGCCAGCAGTTTAGTGGGGGGAGGCACCATATATTTT
-	TRBV2	TRBD1	TRBJ1-5	CASNPGGGPQHF	TGTGCCAGCAACCCAGGGGGCGGGCCCCAGCATTTT
-	TRBV4-2	-	TRBJ1-5	CASSQDHGPSNQPQHF	TGTGCCAGCAGCCAAGATCATGGTCCGTCTAATCAGCCCCAGCATTTT
few	TRBV30	-	TRBJ2-3	CAWGRKMADTQYF	TGTGCCTGGGGACGGAAGATGGCAGATACGCAGTATTTT
few	TRBV5-1	-	TRBJ2-3	CASSLRGAETDTQYF	TGCGCCAGCAGCTTAAGGGGGGCTGAGACAGATACGCAGTATTTT
-	TRBV5-1	-	TRBJ1-1	CASTQDSSNTEAFF	TGCGCCAGCACCCAGGACAGCTCGAACACTGAAGCTTTCTTT
-	TRBV27	TRBD2	TRBJ2-1	CASSQGLSGRKHYNEQFF	TGTGCCAGCAGCCAAGGGCTTAGCGGGAGGAAACACTACAATGAGCAGTTCTTC
-	TRBV28	-	TRBJ2-7	CASSFLRTGSRGYEQYF	TGTGCCAGCAGTTTCTTGCGAACAGGTTCCCGTGGCTACGAGCAGTACTTC
-	TRBV5-1	-	TRBJ1-5	CASSLDGDSNQPQHF	TGCGCCAGCAGCTTGGACGGAGATAGCAATCAGCCCCAGCATTTT
-	TRBV30	-	TRBJ1-2	CAWTPAWGGYTF	TGTGCCTGGACCCCTGCGTGGGGTGGCTACACCTTC
-	TRBV11-2	TRBD1	TRBJ2-2	CASSSRTGDTGELFF	TGTGCCAGCAGCTCCAGGACAGGGGACACCGGGGAGCTGTTTTTT
-	TRBV7-9	-	TRBJ1-4	CASSLGIDEKLFF	TGTGCCAGCAGCTTGGGGATAGATGAAAAACTGTTTTTT
few	TRBV4-1	-	TRBJ1-1	CASSMAGGYTEAFF	TGCGCCAGCAGCATGGCGGGGGGGTACACTGAAGCTTTCTTT
-	TRBV11-2	-	TRBJ1-1	CASSPGAREIRNTEAFF	TGTGCCAGCAGCCCAGGGGCGCGGGAAATAAGGAACACTGAAGCTTTCTTT
-	TRBV28	-	TRBJ1-2	CASSRVYGYTF	TGTGCCAGCAGCAGGGTCTATGGCTACACCTTC
-	TRBV5-1	-	TRBJ1-6	CASSTDRNYNSPLHF	TGCGCCAGCAGCACCGACAGGAATTATAATTCACCCCTCCACTTT
-	TRBV4-2	-	TRBJ1-4	CASSQEALGWANEKLFF	TGTGCCAGCAGCCAAGAGGCACTGGGGTGGGCTAATGAAAAACTGTTTTTT
-	TRBV6-5	-	TRBJ2-7	CASSYSGSQYEQYF	TGTGCCAGCAGTTACTCGGGCAGTCAGTACGAGCAGTACTTC